This is a list of T cell receptor beta chains from one sample in a study of shared clonotypes between healthy human individuals. TCRdb's table, derived via immunoSEQ multiplex PCR, lists solely in-frame clones and lacks some. The table has about 1.5 million clones, around 98% seen once. Sequencing was performed on naive CD4+ T cells sorted from blood. The receptors were sampled from a man aged 25 to 45 in good health. The CDR3 runs from the conserved cysteine through the conserved F or W. A D gene is named only where the DNA matches it firmly. The size field is filled for only some rows; it gives once, few, many or a size class.

J gene: TRBJ2-1
D gene: TRBD2
clone size: once
V gene: TRBV9
CDR3 protein: CASSVVAGVHNEQFF
CDR3 DNA: TGTGCCAGCAGCGTAGTGGCGGGAGTTCACAATGAGCAGTTCTTC

J gene: TRBJ1-2
D gene: TRBD1
clone size: -
V gene: TRBV19
CDR3 protein: CASRGTGILGYTF
CDR3 DNA: TGTGCCAGTAGAGGGACAGGGATATTAGGCTACACCTTC

J gene: TRBJ2-1
D gene: TRBD2
clone size: -
V gene: TRBV5-1
CDR3 protein: CASSLGSGKSYNEQFF
CDR3 DNA: TGCGCCAGCAGCTTGGGAAGCGGGAAATCCTACAATGAGCAGTTCTTC

J gene: TRBJ2-5
D gene: TRBD1
clone size: -
V gene: TRBV4-1
CDR3 protein: CASSQPTGSEETQYF
CDR3 DNA: TGCGCCAGCAGCCAGCCGACAGGGTCGGAAGAGACCCAGTACTTC

J gene: TRBJ2-7
D gene: -
clone size: once
V gene: TRBV5-1
CDR3 protein: CASREYGYEQYF
CDR3 DNA: TGCGCCAGCAGGGAGTACGGCTACGAGCAGTACTTC

J gene: TRBJ2-4
D gene: -
clone size: -
V gene: TRBV11-2
CDR3 protein: CASSLTGVAKNIQYF
CDR3 DNA: TGTGCCAGCAGCTTAACAGGAGTAGCCAAAAACATTCAGTACTTC

J gene: TRBJ2-7
D gene: TRBD2
clone size: -
V gene: TRBV18
CDR3 protein: CASSPRTSGNYEQYF
CDR3 DNA: TGTGCCAGCTCACCACGGACTAGCGGGAACTACGAGCAGTACTTC

J gene: TRBJ2-1
D gene: -
clone size: -
V gene: TRBV5-6
CDR3 protein: CASSLVPGSSYNEQFF
CDR3 DNA: TGTGCCAGCAGCTTGGTGCCGGGGAGCTCCTACAATGAGCAGTTCTTC

J gene: TRBJ2-1
D gene: -
clone size: -
V gene: TRBV11-2
CDR3 protein: CASSFPGWGSEQFF
CDR3 DNA: TGTGCCAGCAGCTTTCCTGGCTGGGGCAGTGAGCAGTTCTTC

J gene: TRBJ2-5
D gene: -
clone size: -
V gene: TRBV5-5
CDR3 protein: CASSLEGPETQYF
CDR3 DNA: TGTGCCAGCAGCTTGGAAGGGCCGGAGACCCAGTACTTC

J gene: TRBJ1-1
D gene: -
clone size: -
V gene: TRBV14
CDR3 protein: CASSRWDAEAFF
CDR3 DNA: TGTGCCAGCAGCCGCTGGGACGCTGAAGCTTTCTTT

J gene: TRBJ2-5
D gene: TRBD2
clone size: -
V gene: TRBV6-4
CDR3 protein: CASRRLAGRGETQYF
CDR3 DNA: TGTGCCAGCAGAAGACTAGCGGGACGGGGAGAGACCCAGTACTTC

J gene: TRBJ1-2
D gene: -
clone size: -
V gene: TRBV5-6
CDR3 protein: CASSSQRNYGYTF
CDR3 DNA: TGTGCCAGCAGCTCACAGCGTAACTATGGCTACACCTTC

J gene: TRBJ2-3
D gene: -
clone size: -
V gene: TRBV5-4
CDR3 protein: CASSVTLLSTDTQYF
CDR3 DNA: TGTGCCAGCAGCGTGACTCTCTTGAGCACAGATACGCAGTATTTT

J gene: TRBJ2-1
D gene: -
clone size: -
V gene: TRBV27
CDR3 protein: CASSSRGGISYNEQFF
CDR3 DNA: TGTGCCAGCAGTTCCCGAGGGGGAATTTCCTACAATGAGCAGTTCTTC

J gene: TRBJ2-5
D gene: -
clone size: -
V gene: TRBV7-9
CDR3 protein: CASLGQETQYF
CDR3 DNA: TGTGCCAGCCTGGGTCAAGAGACCCAGTACTTC

J gene: TRBJ1-2
D gene: -
clone size: -
V gene: TRBV6-5
CDR3 protein: CASSYASGTSGYTF
CDR3 DNA: TGTGCCAGCAGTTACGCGTCAGGGACATCTGGCTACACCTTC

J gene: TRBJ2-7
D gene: -
clone size: -
V gene: TRBV6-1
CDR3 protein: CASSESLGYEQYF
CDR3 DNA: TGTGCCAGCAGTGAAAGCCTCGGGTACGAGCAGTACTTC

J gene: TRBJ2-7
D gene: TRBD1
clone size: -
V gene: TRBV5-4
CDR3 protein: CASSSSTGAAEQYF
CDR3 DNA: TGTGCCAGCAGCTCATCGACAGGGGCGGCCGAGCAGTACTTC

J gene: TRBJ1-2
D gene: TRBD1
clone size: -
V gene: TRBV30
CDR3 protein: CAWKGIRQGGLAGYTF
CDR3 DNA: TGTGCCTGGAAGGGGATCCGTCAAGGGGGCCTGGCGGGCTACACCTTC

J gene: TRBJ1-1
D gene: -
clone size: -
V gene: TRBV11-2
CDR3 protein: CASSLDARASEAFF
CDR3 DNA: TGTGCCAGCAGCTTAGATGCCAGGGCGTCTGAAGCTTTCTTT

J gene: TRBJ1-2
D gene: TRBD1
clone size: -
V gene: TRBV6-1
CDR3 protein: CASRTGVYGYTF
CDR3 DNA: TGTGCCAGCCGAACAGGGGTTTATGGCTACACCTTC

J gene: TRBJ1-4
D gene: TRBD1
clone size: -
V gene: TRBV5-1
CDR3 protein: CASSVQGGNEKLFF
CDR3 DNA: TGCGCCAGCAGCGTACAGGGGGGAAATGAAAAACTGTTTTTT

J gene: TRBJ2-7
D gene: -
clone size: -
V gene: TRBV10-2
CDR3 protein: CASSDLRSMGF
CDR3 DNA: TGCGCCAGCAGTGATCTCCGGAGTATGGGCTTC

J gene: TRBJ2-5
D gene: TRBD2
clone size: -
V gene: TRBV18
CDR3 protein: CASSPRLAGEVETQYF
CDR3 DNA: TGTGCCAGCTCACCACGTCTGGCGGGAGAGGTGGAGACCCAGTACTTC

J gene: TRBJ1-5
D gene: TRBD1
clone size: -
V gene: TRBV19
CDR3 protein: CASSPQTGRHQPQHF
CDR3 DNA: TGTGCCAGTAGTCCTCAGACAGGGAGGCATCAGCCCCAGCATTTT

J gene: TRBJ1-5
D gene: TRBD1
clone size: -
V gene: TRBV19
CDR3 protein: CASSILGGTVNQPQHF
CDR3 DNA: TGTGCCAGTAGTATCCTTGGGGGGACAGTGAATCAGCCCCAGCATTTT

J gene: TRBJ2-3
D gene: TRBD1
clone size: once
V gene: TRBV5-1
CDR3 protein: CASSLLTGTGNTDTQYF
CDR3 DNA: TGCGCCAGCAGCCTCCTGACCGGGACAGGGAACACAGATACGCAGTATTTT

J gene: TRBJ2-5
D gene: TRBD2
clone size: -
V gene: TRBV7-6
CDR3 protein: CASSLGTSGVLETQYF
CDR3 DNA: TGTGCCAGCAGCTTAGGGACTAGCGGGGTATTGGAGACCCAGTACTTC

J gene: TRBJ1-1
D gene: -
clone size: -
V gene: TRBV2
CDR3 protein: CASSEEVGHAEAFF
CDR3 DNA: TGTGCCAGCAGTGAGGAGGTGGGGCACGCTGAAGCTTTCTTT

J gene: TRBJ2-5
D gene: TRBD2
clone size: -
V gene: TRBV11-3
CDR3 protein: CASSLRAGEGETQYF
CDR3 DNA: TGTGCCAGCAGCTTAAGAGCGGGAGAAGGAGAGACCCAGTACTTC

J gene: TRBJ2-1
D gene: TRBD1
clone size: -
V gene: TRBV2
CDR3 protein: CASRDDRGRGEQFF
CDR3 DNA: TGTGCCAGCAGGGATGACAGGGGGCGGGGTGAGCAGTTCTTC

J gene: TRBJ1-1
D gene: -
clone size: -
V gene: TRBV7-3
CDR3 protein: CASSLTRGADTEAFF
CDR3 DNA: TGTGCCAGCAGCTTAACGAGGGGAGCGGACACTGAAGCTTTCTTT

J gene: TRBJ2-6
D gene: -
clone size: -
V gene: TRBV5-1
CDR3 protein: CASSSFSSGANVLTF
CDR3 DNA: TGCGCCAGCAGCTCTTTTTCTTCTGGGGCCAACGTCCTGACTTTC